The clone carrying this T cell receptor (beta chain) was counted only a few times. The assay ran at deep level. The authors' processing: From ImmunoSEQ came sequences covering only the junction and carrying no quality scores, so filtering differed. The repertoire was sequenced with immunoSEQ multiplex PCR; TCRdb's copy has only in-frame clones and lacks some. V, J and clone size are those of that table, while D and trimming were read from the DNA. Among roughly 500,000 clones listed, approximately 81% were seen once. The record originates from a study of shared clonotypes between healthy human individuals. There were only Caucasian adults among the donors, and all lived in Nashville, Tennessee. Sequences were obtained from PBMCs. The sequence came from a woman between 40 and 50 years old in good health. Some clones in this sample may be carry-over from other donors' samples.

CDR3 region: CASSLQPPPYEQYF. The CDR3 nucleotides read TGCGCCAGCAGCCTTCAACCCCCCCCCTACGAGCAGTACTTC. The chain has TRBV5-1 and TRBJ2-7; D unclear. Germline CDR1 is SGHRS and CDR2 is YFSETQ. The CDR3 loop spans 14 amino acids. With 4 bases removed from V and 2 bases from J, the gap between germline ends came to 13 bases.